These 28 T cell receptor beta chains originate from one sample sequenced in a study of CD8 T cells in Susac syndrome. Reverse transcription of 0.5 to 1 ug RNA used random hexamers. TCRdb fed the immunoSEQ multiplex PCR reads into MiXCR, producing one record per CDR3 protein. In the table there are under 90,000 distinct CDR3 sequences, over 90% of which are singletons. Sequences were obtained from CD8+ T cells from PBMCs. The receptors were gathered from a human donor with Susac syndrome.

The chain links TRBV20-1 to TRBJ1-2; TRBD1 matches at 7 bases. Germline-derived CDR1 and CDR2 are DFQATT and SNEGSKA (reference sequence). This CDR3 is built from 14 residues. Trimming removed 1 base from V and 8 bases from J; junction bases left unmatched: 10. CDR3 sequence: CSARVSEGASGYTF. The CDR3 DNA sequence: TGCAGTGCTAGAGTGTCGGAGGGGGCCTCGGGCTACACCTTC.

The chain couples TRBV20-1 to TRBJ1-1, with D unresolved. Germline CDR1 DFQATT, CDR2 SNEGSKA (reference sequence). CDR3 length: 11 amino acids. The V end lost 6 bases, the J end lost 0 bases, and 5 bases lay between the germline ends. The CDR3 region is CSAPMNTEAFF. Written as DNA, the CDR3 is TGCAGTGCCCCCATGAACACTGAAGCTTTCTTT.

The V gene is TRBV19, the J gene TRBJ1-5; TRBD1 matches at 10 bases. From germline, CDR1 is LNHDA and CDR2 SQIVND (reference sequence). The CDR3 runs to 14 residues. Unmatched junction bases numbered 5, after V lost 5 bases and J lost 7 bases. The CDR3 is CASSETGGGQPQHF. Here the CDR3 DNA reads TGTGCCAGTAGTGAGACAGGGGGCGGACAGCCCCAGCATTTT.

The chain links TRBV2 to TRBJ1-1; 10 bases match TRBD1. The CDR3 has 17 residues. The V gene end was trimmed by 6 bases and the J gene end by 0 bases; junction bases not matched to a gene: 10. Germline assignment: CDR1 SNHLY and CDR2 FYNNEI. CDR3 loop: CASSGDRGRGMNTEAFF. CDR3 nucleotides: TGTGCCAGCAGCGGGGACAGGGGACGCGGGATGAACACTGAAGCTTTCTTT. The variable domain in full, with the rest retrieved from reference TRBV2 and TRBJ1-1, is EPEVTQTPSHQVTQMGQEVILRCVPISNHLYFYWYRQILGQKVEFLVSFYNNEISEKSEIFDDQFSVERPDGSNFTLKIRSTKLEDSAMYFCASSGDRGRGMNTEAFFGQGTRLTVV.

The chain joins TRBV29-1 to TRBJ2-7, with 8 bases aligning to TRBD1. The J segment lost 5 bases and the V segment lost 3 bases, leaving 3 bases of the junction unmatched. This CDR3 has 12 residues. Per the germline V gene, CDR1 is SQVTM and CDR2 is ANQGSEA. The CDR3 DNA sequence: TGCAGCGTTGATTTGGACAGGGACGAGCAGTACTTC. Encoded protein: CSVDLDRDEQYF.

DNA of the CDR3: TGTGCCAGCAGTTATGGAGGGGGGAGTCAGCCCCAGCATTTT. Its translation: CASSYGGGSQPQHF. This sequence joins TRBV6-2 or TRBV6-3 and TRBJ1-5; TRBD1 might be the D (6 bases). The V gene lost 3 bases and the J gene lost 6 bases, with 12 bases spanning the gap. Germline values: CDR1 MNHEY, CDR2 SVGEGT. CDR3 length equals 14 residues.

The chain combines TRBV20-1 with TRBJ1-1; the match to TRBD1 covers 9 bases. The V and J ends lost 1 base and 10 bases, in that order; junction bases with no gene match: 7. CDR1 and CDR2 from the germline V gene are DFQATT and SNEGSKA (reference sequence). The CDR3 length is 13 residues. The CDR3, as DNA: TGCAGTGCTAGAGCACAGGGGGCGTGGGGAGCTTTCTTT. Translated, it gives CSARAQGAWGAFF.

The V call is TRBV30, the J call TRBJ1-2; tentative D call: TRBD1 (5 bases). Germline loops: CDR1 GTSNPN, CDR2 SVGIG (reference sequence). This CDR3 spans 14 amino acids. The germline V and J ends were trimmed by 2 bases and 8 bases, with 18 bases remaining between them. The CDR3 DNA reads TGTGCCTGGAGTTTCCCCGGGGGAACGTGGGGCTACACCTTC. Residues: CAWSFPGGTWGYTF. The variable domain in full, completed from reference TRBV30 and TRBJ1-2, reads SQTIHQWPATLVQPVGSPLSLECTVEGTSNPNLYWYRQAAGRGLQLLFYSVGIGQISSEVPQNLSASRPQDRQFILSSKKLLLSDSGFYLCAWSFPGGTWGYTFGSGTRLTVV.

The rearrangement links TRBV29-1 to TRBJ1-4, with D possibly being TRBD1 (6 bases). The CDR3 spans 13 residues. V was cut by 4 bases and J by 3 bases, with 9 bases left in between. Germline CDR1 reads SQVTM; CDR2 reads ANQGSEA. CDR3 amino acids: CSVGGGPNEKLFF. In DNA, the CDR3 is TGCAGCGTTGGTGGGGGCCCTAATGAAAAACTGTTTTTT.

This chain links TRBV14 with TRBJ2-7, with D possibly called TRBD1 or TRBD2 (5 bases each). The germline CDR1 and CDR2 sequences are SGHDN and FVKESK. Trimming pared 4 bases from V and 7 bases from J, leaving 14 bases between. This CDR3 has 13 residues. CDR3 sequence: CASSPPGAWEQYF. Here the CDR3 DNA reads TGTGCCAGCAGCCCCCCCGGGGCATGGGAGCAGTACTTC.

The chain combines TRBV6-4 with TRBJ1-1; tentative D call: TRBD1 (5 bases). Germline CDR1 is MRHNA and CDR2 is SNTAGT. There are 14 residues in the CDR3. The V end was cut by 5 bases, the J end by 5 bases, with 15 bases between. Here the CDR3 reads CASSRGVEGTEAFF. DNA of the CDR3: TGTGCCAGCAGTCGGGGCGTCGAGGGGACTGAAGCTTTCTTT.

J is TRBJ2-3 and V is TRBV7-9; no definite D call. Deletions cut 4 bases from V and 6 bases from J, with 8 bases between. The germline V gene has CDR1 SEHNR and CDR2 FQNEAQ (reference sequence). There are 12 residues in the CDR3. The chain's CDR3 is CASSSLDDTQYF. The CDR3 DNA reads as TGTGCCAGCAGCTCCCTAGATGATACGCAGTATTTT.

V gene TRBV5-1 combines with J gene TRBJ2-7; D remains ambiguous. The ends were cut back, 4 bases at V and 2 bases at J, with 13 bases in the middle. Germline CDR1 SGHRS, CDR2 YFSETQ. The CDR3 length is 14 residues. CDR3 coding DNA: TGCGCCAGCAGCGTAGACCGCTACCCCTACGAGCAGTACTTC. Its protein product is CASSVDRYPYEQYF.

The rearrangement links TRBV30 to TRBJ2-1, with TRBD2 matching over 10 bases. CDR3 size: 13 residues. From germline, CDR1 is GTSNPN and CDR2 SVGIG (reference sequence). Losses at the gene ends were 4 bases for V and 8 bases for J; bases not matched to a gene: 5. The CDR3 DNA follows: TGTGCCTGGACTAGCGGGAGAGGGGATGAGCAGTTCTTC. Translating gives CAWTSGRGDEQFF.

V is TRBV3-1 and J is TRBJ1-2; tentatively, D is TRBD1 (6 bases). The CDR3 sequence is 17 residues long. The V gene lost 0 bases and the J gene lost 6 bases, with 20 bases spanning the gap. The germline gives CDR1 LGHDT, CDR2 YNNKEL (reference sequence). CDR3 DNA sequence: TGTGCCAGCAGCCAAGATCTTAGGAGCGACAGGAACCATGGCTACACCTTC. Translated, it gives CASSQDLRSDRNHGYTF.

The rearrangement joins TRBV27 to TRBJ2-7; unclear D gene. CDR1 and CDR2 from the germline V gene are MNHEY and SMNVEV (reference sequence). V shed 5 bases and J shed 0 bases, with 8 bases lying between them. This CDR3 spans 13 amino acids. Written as DNA, the CDR3 is TGTGCCAGCAGTATCTCGAGCTCCTACGAGCAGTACTTC. Amino acids: CASSISSSYEQYF.

This sequence joins TRBV6-5 and TRBJ2-3, with 8 bases lining up with TRBD2. The V and J ends lost 8 bases and 0 bases, in that order; junction bases with no gene match: 4. The CDR3 consists of 14 residues. Germline-derived CDR1 and CDR2 are MNHEY and SVGAGI. The CDR3 reads CASCSGESTDTQYF. CDR3 DNA: TGTGCCAGCTGTAGCGGGGAAAGCACAGATACGCAGTATTTT.

The chain combines TRBV4-2 with TRBJ2-3; TRBD2 matches 8 bases. The J segment lost 6 bases and the V segment lost 4 bases, leaving 9 bases of the junction unmatched. The germline CDR1 and CDR2 sequences are LGHNA and YNFKEQ. The CDR3 consists of 15 residues. CDR3 nucleotides: TGTGCCAGCAGCCCCCCGGGAGGGGCTCGGGATACGCAGTATTTT. Amino acids: CASSPPGGARDTQYF.

The chain is built from TRBV5-6 and TRBJ2-7; 8 bases map to TRBD1. The V segment lost 6 bases and the J segment 7 bases; nucleotides outside the gene matches: 12. From germline, CDR1 is SGHDT and CDR2 YYEEEE. The CDR3 is 14 residues long. The CDR3: CASTPGQGAREQYF. The CDR3 nucleotides are TGTGCCAGCACCCCCGGGCAGGGGGCACGGGAGCAGTACTTC.

CDR3 region: CASSSRVGQPQHF. The CDR3 region has the DNA TGTGCCAGCAGCTCCAGGGTTGGGCAGCCCCAGCATTTT. The rearrangement links TRBV12-3 or TRBV12-4 to TRBJ1-5, with a weak D call TRBD1 (5 bases). The V and J ends lost 6 bases and 7 bases respectively, with 13 bases between them. The CDR3 totals 13 residues.

This sequence joins TRBV7-9 and TRBJ1-2, with a weak D call TRBD1 (5 bases). The CDR3 runs to 15 residues. Per germline, CDR1 SEHNR and CDR2 FQNEAQ (reference sequence). Trimming left V 5 bases short and J 5 bases short, with 18 bases between. As DNA, the CDR3 is TGTGCCAGCAGCCAAGCCACGGGGCCGGCTTATGGCTACACCTTC. It encodes CASSQATGPAYGYTF.

The genes are TRBV24-1 and TRBJ1-5; no definite D call. Trimming stripped 1 base from V and 7 bases from J, with 7 bases between. Per the germline V gene, CDR1 is KGHDR and CDR2 is SFDVKD. The CDR3 has 13 residues. For the CDR3, the DNA is TGTGCCACCAGTGATTTTTCGGGGCAGCCCCAGCATTTT. It yields the protein CATSDFSGQPQHF.

The genes are TRBV19 and TRBJ1-5; 8 bases are a match to TRBD1. With 6 bases clipped from V and 6 bases from J, the junction kept 10 bases outside the gene matches. This CDR3 is 15 amino acids long. CDR1 is LNHDA, CDR2 SQIVND, per germline (reference sequence). CDR3 nucleotides: TGTGCCAGTAGCGGGACAGGCACCTGGGGTCAGCCCCAGCATTTT. It encodes CASSGTGTWGQPQHF.

V gene TRBV20-1 combines with J gene TRBJ1-1, with 9 bases that match TRBD1. V dropped 6 bases and J dropped 3; count of bases not matched to a gene: 8. This CDR3 spans 14 amino acids. CDR1 DFQATT and CDR2 SNEGSKA come from the germline V gene (reference sequence). The CDR3, as DNA: TGCAGTGCCACCGGGACAGGGAGCGACACTGAAGCTTTCTTT. It translates to CSATGTGSDTEAFF.

The chain has TRBV30 and TRBJ2-5; 7 bases align to TRBD1. The CDR3 sequence is 16 residues long. J gave up 1 base and V 1 base, and 9 bases lay outside the gene matches. Germline values: CDR1 GTSNPN, CDR2 SVGIG (reference sequence). The CDR3 reads CAWSARQGLTQETQYF. The CDR3 nucleotides read TGTGCCTGGAGTGCCCGACAGGGATTAACCCAAGAGACCCAGTACTTC.

In DNA, the CDR3 is TGTGCCTGGAGTTTGACATCGGAAAAACTGTTTTTT. Translation: CAWSLTSEKLFF. The V and J genes are TRBV30 and TRBJ1-4; no reliable D call. From germline, CDR1 is GTSNPN and CDR2 SVGIG (reference sequence). The ends were cut back, 2 bases at V and 8 bases at J, with 9 bases in the middle. The CDR3 contains 12 residues.

V gene TRBV5-4 combines with J gene TRBJ2-2; unclear D gene. Trimming stripped 0 bases from V and 3 bases from J, with 15 bases between. Germline V gene data show CDR1 as SGHNT and CDR2 as YYREEE (reference sequence). The CDR3 sequence is 17 residues long. Here the CDR3 reads CASSLASVGMYTGELFF. CDR3 nucleotide sequence: TGTGCCAGCAGCTTGGCCAGTGTGGGGATGTACACCGGGGAGCTGTTTTTT.

This rearrangement joins TRBV12-3 or TRBV12-4 to TRBJ1-1; no reliable D call. The length of the CDR3 is 13 residues. V shed 8 bases and J shed 0 bases, with 10 bases lying between them. In DNA form, the CDR3 reads TGTGCCAGCTACAACGGGATGAACACTGAAGCTTTCTTT. Its translation is CASYNGMNTEAFF.